What follows are 20 T cell receptor beta chains derived from one specimen sequenced in a study of cytomegalovirus exposure and HLA in healthy donors. PCR involved 60 Vbeta and 13 Jbeta primers. This table comes from immunoSEQ multiplex PCR, and its TCRdb copy is limited to in-frame clones, with some not included. Of around 190,000 clones in the sample, around 77% are singletons; the top ten hold around 2.5%. Specimen: PBMCs. These receptors came from a man in his sixties in good health and CMV-seronegative.

This clone was observed a few times. The chain couples TRBV4-1 to TRBJ1-1; TRBD1 matches at 7 bases. Germline-derived CDR1 and CDR2 are MGHRA and YSYEKL. CDR3 length: 13 amino acids. The J segment lost 1 base and the V segment lost 7 bases, leaving 3 bases of the junction unmatched. CDR3 nucleotides: TGCGCCAGCAAGGGACAGACGAACACTGAAGCTTTCTTT. Protein product: CASKGQTNTEAFF.

The V call is TRBV27, the J call TRBJ2-6, with unresolved D. The germline V gene encodes CDR1 MNHEY and CDR2 SMNVEV (reference sequence). There are 15 residues in the CDR3. Between the trimmed V and J ends, which lost 2 bases and 6 bases, there was a span of 11 bases. CDR3 loop: CASSLGRSLANVLTF. CDR3 nucleotide sequence: TGTGCCAGCAGTTTAGGGCGCAGTTTGGCCAACGTCCTGACTTTC.

This chain connects TRBV29-1 to TRBJ2-3; 8 bases line up with TRBD2. CDR3 size: 16 residues. The V gene end was trimmed by 3 bases and the J gene end by 4 bases; junction bases not matched to a gene: 12. Germline V CDR1 and CDR2: SQVTM, ANQGSEA. The DNA of the CDR3 is TGCAGCGTTGACGGTCTGAGCGGGAGAAGGGCAGATACGCAGTATTTT. Translated, it gives CSVDGLSGRRADTQYF.

Only a few counts were recorded for this clone. This chain joins TRBV5-4 and TRBJ2-2; D possibly corresponds to TRBD1 (5 bases). V was trimmed by 4 bases and J by 1 base, leaving 8 bases between them. The length of the CDR3 is 14 residues. Germline V gives CDR1 SGHNT, CDR2 YYREEE (reference sequence). The CDR3 reads CASSLTVNTGELFF. CDR3 DNA sequence: TGTGCCAGCAGCCTGACAGTGAACACCGGGGAGCTGTTTTTT.

This chain joins TRBV4-3 and TRBJ2-1, with a tentative D call TRBD2 (6 bases). CDR1 is LGHNA, CDR2 YSLEER, per germline. The length of the CDR3 is 13 residues. V lost 2 bases to trimming and J lost 9 bases, with 11 bases between them. The CDR3 region is CASSQFPGGEQFF. The CDR3 DNA follows: TGCGCCAGCAGCCAATTTCCCGGGGGTGAGCAGTTCTTC.

Comment on this clone: The same CDR3 also results from other DNA sequences found in this sample. This chain joins TRBV29-1 and TRBJ1-5; a weak D match, TRBD1 (6 bases). The V end was cut by 5 bases, the J end by 2 bases, with 13 bases between. CDR3 length: 14 residues. Germline values: CDR1 SQVTM, CDR2 ANQGSEA. DNA for the CDR3: TGCAGCGTTTCTGGGGGCGCTGGCAATCAGCCCCAGCATTTT. It encodes CSVSGGAGNQPQHF.

V gene TRBV7-2 combines with J gene TRBJ1-2; TRBD1 matches at 7 bases. This CDR3 has 16 residues. The ends lost 5 bases at V and 1 base at J; junction bases unmatched: 10. The V gene's germline CDR1 is SGHTA and CDR2 FQGNSA. CDR3 nucleotides: TGTGCCAGCAGCATAGGAGGGGGCGACGGTAACTATGGCTACACCTTC. It translates to CASSIGGGDGNYGYTF.

The chain uses TRBV6-1 and TRBJ1-4, with D possibly matching TRBD1 (5 bases). The CDR3 has 13 amino acids. The germline V and J ends were trimmed by 5 bases and 8 bases, with 12 bases remaining between them. CDR1 MNHNS and CDR2 SASEGT come from the germline V gene. The CDR3, as DNA: TGTGCCAGCAGTACCAACAGGCGCGAAAAACTGTTTTTT. As protein: CASSTNRREKLFF.

This clone was counted only a few times. A junction end diverges from the germline sequence, so it may reflect a read error. The chain has TRBV7-7 and TRBJ2-1; TRBD2 agrees at 13 bases. Germline V gene data show CDR1 as SSHAT and CDR2 as FNYEAQ (reference sequence). The CDR3 is 17 amino acids. The CDR3 nucleotides read TGTGCTAGCAGCCCAAGGACTAGCGGGAGCTCCTACAATGAGCAGTTCTTC. Translation gives CASSPRTSGSSYNEQFF.

The V gene is TRBV7-6, the J gene TRBJ2-5; D perhaps matches TRBD1 (5 bases). Near its end, the DNA agrees better with TRBJ2-7, so the J call may be wrong. Germline loops: CDR1 SGHVS, CDR2 FNYEAQ. This CDR3 is built from 13 residues. CDR3: CASSLPDSYEQYF. Written as DNA, the CDR3 is TGTGCCAGCAGCTTACCTGACAGCTACGAGCAGTACTTC.

The chain uses TRBV5-6 and TRBJ1-1; a weak D match, TRBD1 (5 bases). With 4 bases removed from V and 5 bases from J, the gap between germline ends came to 15 bases. CDR3 length: 14 residues. Germline CDR1 is SGHDT and CDR2 is YYEEEE. The CDR3 here is CASSPGGWATEAFF. The CDR3 nucleotides are TGTGCCAGCAGCCCCGGGGGGTGGGCGACTGAAGCTTTCTTT.

V usage is TRBV5-1 and J usage is TRBJ1-1; the match to TRBD1 covers 7 bases. Per germline, CDR1 SGHRS and CDR2 YFSETQ. V trimming: 4 bases; J trimming: 2 bases; junction bases outside the gene matches: 5. The CDR3 runs to 14 residues. CDR3 bases: TGCGCCAGCAGCCTAAGACAGGGCAACACTGAAGCTTTCTTT. Protein product: CASSLRQGNTEAFF.

This chain links TRBV7-2 with TRBJ2-1; TRBD1 aligns across 10 bases. This CDR3 comprises 16 residues. Germline values: CDR1 SGHTA, CDR2 FQGNSA. V dropped 5 bases and J dropped 7; count of bases not matched to a gene: 11. The CDR3 DNA follows: TGTGCCAGCAGCACATCCGGGACAGGGGTTTGGAATGAGCAGTTCTTC. Protein product: CASSTSGTGVWNEQFF.

The J gene is TRBJ2-6, the V gene TRBV6-1; D ambiguous. The CDR3 loop spans 13 amino acids. Germline V gives CDR1 MNHNS, CDR2 SASEGT. The CDR3 loop reads CATTSGSANVLTF. The CDR3 coding sequence is TGTGCGACGACGTCCGGGTCGGCCAACGTCCTGACTTTC.

The chain links TRBV5-1 to TRBJ2-7, with 9 bases fitting TRBD2. The J segment lost 0 bases and the V segment lost 6 bases, leaving 7 bases of the junction unmatched. CDR3 length: 15 residues. The germline V gene has CDR1 SGHRS and CDR2 YFSETQ. CDR3 in amino acids: CASTRRLADSYEQYF. CDR3 bases: TGCGCCAGCACTAGGCGACTAGCGGACTCCTACGAGCAGTACTTC.

In this sample, this clone turned up a few times. The V call is TRBV2, the J call TRBJ2-7; 7 bases map to TRBD1. V dropped 8 bases and J dropped 3; count of bases not matched to a gene: 7. This CDR3 region has 13 residues. Germline CDR1 and CDR2: SNHLY and FYNNEI. CDR3 in DNA: TGTGCCAGCGAGGGGGCGAAAAACTACGAGCAGTACTTC. Its translation is CASEGAKNYEQYF.

The count of this clone is one. J is TRBJ2-7 and V is TRBV2, with TRBD1 identical over 9 bases. The length of the CDR3 is 15 residues. V lost 2 bases to trimming and J lost 5 bases; unmatched junction nucleotides: 7. Germline loops: CDR1 SNHLY, CDR2 FYNNEI. The DNA for the CDR3 is TGTGCCAGCAGTGAACAGAGGGACAGGGTCAACGAGCAGTACTTC. It codes for CASSEQRDRVNEQYF. Filled out from reference TRBV2 and TRBJ2-7, the complete variable domain reads EPEVTQTPSHQVTQMGQEVILRCVPISNHLYFYWYRQILGQKVEFLVSFYNNEISEKSEIFDDQFSVERPDGSNFTLKIRSTKLEDSAMYFCASSEQRDRVNEQYFGPGTRLTVT.

CDR3 in amino acids: CASSLDTGLKNIQYF. The CDR3 nucleotides are TGTGCCAGCAGCTTGGATACAGGGCTGAAAAACATTCAGTACTTC. The V gene is TRBV5-4, the J gene TRBJ2-4, with D possibly being TRBD1 (6 bases). CDR3 length: 15 residues. Germline CDR1 and CDR2: SGHNT and YYREEE (reference sequence). Trimming took 0 bases from V and 4 from J, leaving 11 bases between them. Filled out from reference TRBV5-4 and TRBJ2-4, the complete variable domain reads ETGVTQSPTHLIKTRGQQVTLRCSSQSGHNTVSWYQQALGQGPQFIFQYYREEENGRGNFPPRFSGLQFPNYSSELNVNALELDDSALYLCASSLDTGLKNIQYFGAGTRLSVL.

J is TRBJ2-3 and V is TRBV5-1; TRBD1 aligns across 7 bases. Germline V CDR1 and CDR2: SGHRS, YFSETQ. Losses at the gene ends were 0 bases for V and 0 bases for J; bases not matched to a gene: 4. CDR3 length: 16 amino acids. CDR3 sequence: CASSLVGTASTDTQYF. Here the CDR3 DNA reads TGCGCCAGCAGCTTGGTGGGGACAGCTAGCACAGATACGCAGTATTTT.

The chain combines TRBV9 with TRBJ1-5, with D unclear. V gave up 7 bases and J gave up 4 bases, with 9 bases separating them. The V gene's germline CDR1 is SGDLS and CDR2 YYNGEE. This CDR3 comprises 12 residues. CDR3 loop: CASDSGNQPQHF. The DNA for the CDR3 is TGTGCCAGCGATTCCGGGAATCAGCCCCAGCATTTT. The full variable domain, with the rest looked up from reference TRBV9 and TRBJ1-5, is DSGVTQTPKHLITATGQRVTLRCSPRSGDLSVYWYQQSLDQGLQFLIQYYNGEERAKGNILERFSAQQFPDLHSELNLSSLELGDSALYFCASDSGNQPQHFGDGTRLSIL.